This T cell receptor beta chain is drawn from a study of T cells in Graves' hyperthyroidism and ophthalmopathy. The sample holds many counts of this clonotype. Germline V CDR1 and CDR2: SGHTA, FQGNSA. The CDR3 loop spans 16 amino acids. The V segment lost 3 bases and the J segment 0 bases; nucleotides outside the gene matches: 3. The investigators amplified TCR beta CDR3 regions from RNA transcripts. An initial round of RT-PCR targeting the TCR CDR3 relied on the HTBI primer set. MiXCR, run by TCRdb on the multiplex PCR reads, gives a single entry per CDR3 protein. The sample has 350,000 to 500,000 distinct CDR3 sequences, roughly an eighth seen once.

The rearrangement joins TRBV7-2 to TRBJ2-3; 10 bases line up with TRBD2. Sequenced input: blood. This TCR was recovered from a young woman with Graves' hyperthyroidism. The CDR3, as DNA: TGTGCCAGCAGCTTGACTAGCGGGCTTAGCACAGATACGCAGTATTTT. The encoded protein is CASSLTSGLSTDTQYF.